This entry lists 2 T cell receptor beta chains sequenced from one sample in a study of early T cells in non-severe SARS-CoV-2 infection. A single record per CDR3 protein comes from TCRdb applying MiXCR to the 5' RACE reads. Among about 94,000 distinct CDR3 sequences listed, roughly an eighth were seen once. The material sequenced was whole blood. The receptors come from an adult who was a healthcare worker with PCR-confirmed SARS-CoV-2 infection or an uninfected control (not recorded which).

This clonotype has just a few counts. The chain couples TRBV6-2 or TRBV6-3 to TRBJ1-1; D might be TRBD1 (5 bases). The V gene's germline CDR1 is MNHEY and CDR2 SVGEGT. The CDR3 spans 13 residues. V was cut by 6 bases and J by 1 base, with 9 bases left in between. The CDR3 DNA is TGTGCCAGCAGGATAACAGGGAACACTGAAGCTTTCTTT. The encoded protein is CASRITGNTEAFF.

This clonotype was found a few times. This chain joins TRBV19 and TRBJ2-7; 8 positions match TRBD2. V lost 10 bases, J lost 4 bases, and 9 bases stayed unmatched. The CDR3 length is 13 residues. Germline CDR1 is LNHDA and CDR2 is SQIVND (reference sequence). The CDR3: CATSLAVTYEQYF. CDR3 coding DNA: TGTGCCACCTCACTAGCGGTGACTTACGAGCAGTACTTC.